This T cell receptor (beta chain) appears in the sequencing data of a study of CD8 T cells in Susac syndrome. As controls, healthy donors matched for age and sex were used. TEMRA cells were enriched by FACS, while CD8+ and CD4+ T cells were obtained through a negative isolation that was performed magnetically. This CDR3 is built from 11 residues. Germline V gives CDR1 SQVTM, CDR2 ANQGSEA. V gave up 7 bases and J gave up 10 bases; unmatched junction bases: 7. Reverse transcription used roughly 0.45 to 1 ug RNA and random hexamers. It was immunoSEQ multiplex PCR that amplified TCR beta CDR3 across 54 Vbeta and 13 Jbeta. TCRdb re-called the immunoSEQ multiplex PCR reads through MiXCR, storing one row per CDR3 protein. The sample has over 100,000 distinct CDR3 sequences, about 96% seen once.

Sequenced input: CD4+ T cells from PBMCs. The clonotype comes from a human donor in good health. The rearrangement uses TRBV29-1 and TRBJ1-1; TRBD1 aligns across 9 bases. In DNA, the CDR3 is TGCAGCGGGACCCAGGACAGGGGAGCTTTCTTT. Translated: CSGTQDRGAFF.